The present T cell receptor beta chain was sequenced within a study of cytomegalovirus exposure and HLA in healthy donors. Samples came from healthy bone marrow donors. The study ran its PCR with 60 Vbeta and 13 Jbeta primers. This table comes from immunoSEQ multiplex PCR, and its TCRdb copy is limited to in-frame clones, with some not included. This table holds 95,000 to 110,000 clones, roughly 70% found once. In germline, CDR1 is SEHNR, CDR2 FQNEAQ (reference sequence). The CDR3 has 14 amino acids. The V segment lost 4 bases and the J segment 6 bases; nucleotides outside the gene matches: 7. This sequence originates from a woman in her fifties or sixties in good health and CMV-seronegative. The sample comprised PBMCs. The V call is TRBV7-9, the J call TRBJ2-7, with 9 bases that match TRBD1. DNA of the CDR3: TGTGCCAGCAGCTCGGGACAGGGACCGGGCGAGCAGTACTTC. Its protein product is CASSSGQGPGEQYF.